This T cell receptor beta chain was retrieved from a study of T cell responses to AZD1222 COVID-19 vaccine. The CDR3 extends over 18 amino acids. Trimming pared 2 bases from V and 0 bases from J, leaving 14 bases between. Germline lookup yields CDR1 SGHAT and CDR2 FQNNGV. Method: immunoSEQ multiplex PCR; TCRdb's copy keeps in-frame clones and lacks some. The sample holds over 100,000 clones, about nine tenths seen once. Findings and limits, study-wide: Dominant at 160-218 and 743-854, vaccine-associated CD4 TCRs also spanned spike. It should be noted that donors were predominantly white British and more often female, and clonal diversity was possibly underestimated. Elevations in Spike-specific TCR breadth and depth followed administration of two AZD1222 doses.

On this clone itself: Its specificity is not known.

The receptor comes from an adult in good health. The sequences come from peripheral blood, collected on day 0 of AZD1222 vaccination. The chain employs TRBV11-2 and TRBJ2-6; D ambiguous. CDR3 DNA sequence: TGTGCCAGCAGCTTAAGAGGCCCCCGGAGCTCTGGGGCCAACGTCCTGACTTTC. Its protein is CASSLRGPRSSGANVLTF.